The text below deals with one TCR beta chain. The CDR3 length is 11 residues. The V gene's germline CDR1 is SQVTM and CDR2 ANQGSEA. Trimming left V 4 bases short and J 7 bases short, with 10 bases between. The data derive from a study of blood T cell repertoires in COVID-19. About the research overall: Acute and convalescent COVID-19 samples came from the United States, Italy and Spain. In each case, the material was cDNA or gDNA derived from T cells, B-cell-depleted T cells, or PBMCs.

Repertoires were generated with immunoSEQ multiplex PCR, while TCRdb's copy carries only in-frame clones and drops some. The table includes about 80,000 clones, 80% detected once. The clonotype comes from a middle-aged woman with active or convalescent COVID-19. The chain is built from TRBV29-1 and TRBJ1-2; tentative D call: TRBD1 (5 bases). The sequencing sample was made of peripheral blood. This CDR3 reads CSVGQGGGYTF. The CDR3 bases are TGCAGCGTTGGGCAGGGCGGTGGCTACACCTTC.